Below, 32 T cell receptor beta chains from the same sample are listed, as sequenced in a study of blood T cell repertoires in COVID-19. Assay used: immunoSEQ multiplex PCR; TCRdb lists only in-frame clones, some missing. The sample comprises approximately 450,000 clones, roughly 91% of which are singletons, and around 4.4% rests with the top ten. The sequencing sample was made of peripheral blood. The receptor set was obtained from a young woman with acute or convalescent COVID-19.

The V call is TRBV28, the J call TRBJ1-5, with D maybe TRBD1 (5 bases). This CDR3 has 13 residues. Germline V gene data show CDR1 as MDHEN and CDR2 as SYDVKM. Trimming removed 8 bases from V and 6 bases from J, with 14 bases in between. CDR3 bases: TGTGCCAGCGTTCAGGGAAAGTCTCAGCCCCAGCATTTT. This codes for CASVQGKSQPQHF.

This chain joins TRBV6-2 or TRBV6-3 and TRBJ2-1; 8 positions agree with TRBD2. The junction had 3 bases not matched to a gene; V was cut back by 6 bases and J by 8 bases. CDR3 length: 12 amino acids. Germline loops: CDR1 MNHEY, CDR2 SVGEGT. In DNA, the CDR3 is TGTGCCAGCAGCCGTAGCGGGGATGAGCAGTTCTTC. Amino acids: CASSRSGDEQFF.

The rearrangement links TRBV3-1 (or the pseudogene TRBV3-2) to TRBJ2-3, with D perhaps TRBD1 (5 bases). The V and J ends lost 4 bases and 0 bases respectively, with 11 bases between them. This CDR3 has 15 amino acids. The germline gives CDR1 LGHDT, CDR2 YNNKEL (reference sequence). The CDR3: CASSRDRTSTDTQYF. For the CDR3, the DNA is TGTGCCAGCAGCCGAGACAGAACCAGCACAGATACGCAGTATTTT.

CDR3 residues: CATSDPRQGSYEQYF. In nucleotides, the CDR3 is TGTGCCACCAGTGATCCCCGACAGGGATCCTACGAGCAGTACTTC. This chain uses TRBV24-1 with TRBJ2-7; 7 bases match TRBD1. Germline CDR1 KGHDR, CDR2 SFDVKD. J was trimmed by 1 base and V by 3 bases; bases with no gene match: 5. The CDR3 extends over 15 amino acids.

The chain joins TRBV6-1 to TRBJ1-1, with TRBD1 as a possible D gene (5 bases). Germline V gives CDR1 MNHNS, CDR2 SASEGT. The V and J ends lost 2 bases and 5 bases respectively, with 12 bases between them. This CDR3 has 14 residues. The CDR3 DNA sequence: TGTGCCAGCAGTGAATCGGGGGGGAGGACTGAAGCTTTCTTT. Translation gives CASSESGGRTEAFF.

The chain uses TRBV30 and TRBJ1-1; 9 nucleotides match TRBD1. Germline V gene lookup returns CDR1 GTSNPN and CDR2 SVGIG (reference sequence). This CDR3 has 12 amino acids. V lost 8 bases to trimming and J lost 2 bases; unmatched junction nucleotides: 3. In nucleotides, the CDR3 is TGTGCCGGGACAGGGTTCAACACTGAAGCTTTCTTT. It is translated as CAGTGFNTEAFF.

The CDR3 nucleotides are TGTGCCAGCAGTTTCCGGCAGGGCGGAACTGAAGCTTTCTTT. Translated, it gives CASSFRQGGTEAFF. The chain has TRBV28 and TRBJ1-1; a weak D match, TRBD1 (5 bases). This CDR3 is 14 amino acids long. Germline values: CDR1 MDHEN, CDR2 SYDVKM. V was trimmed by 3 bases and J by 5 bases, leaving 13 bases between them. Full variable domain (remainder filled in from reference TRBV28 and TRBJ1-1): DVKVTQSSRYLVKRTGEKVFLECVQDMDHENMFWYRQDPGLGLRLIYFSYDVKMKEKGDIPEGYSVSREKKERFSLILESASTNQTSMYLCASSFRQGGTEAFFGQGTRLTVV.

In its sample, this clone was seen once. The V call is TRBV19, the J call TRBJ1-1; 8 bases line up with TRBD1. The V gene end was trimmed by 1 base and the J gene end by 6 bases; junction bases not matched to a gene: 4. This CDR3 is 14 amino acids long. Germline V gene data show CDR1 as LNHDA and CDR2 as SQIVND (reference sequence). The DNA of the CDR3 is TGTGCCAGTAGTATAGGAGCCAGGGGGCCTGAAGCTTTCTTT. This sequence encodes CASSIGARGPEAFF.

The chain joins TRBV2 to TRBJ2-7; D is perhaps TRBD2 (6 bases). The germline V gene encodes CDR1 SNHLY and CDR2 FYNNEI. V dropped 8 bases and J dropped 3 bases, with 14 bases sitting between them. The CDR3 has 13 residues. CDR3 sequence: CASVPGGDYEQYF. DNA for the CDR3: TGTGCCAGCGTCCCGGGCGGGGACTACGAGCAGTACTTC.

The rearrangement uses TRBV6-5 and TRBJ1-2, with 9 bases matching TRBD1. Germline values: CDR1 MNHEY, CDR2 SVGAGI. V lost 0 bases, J lost 5 bases, and 4 bases stayed unmatched. This CDR3 has 15 amino acids. Here the CDR3 reads CASSYSGTGIYGYTF. The CDR3 DNA sequence: TGTGCCAGCAGTTACTCGGGGACAGGGATATATGGCTACACCTTC.

V gene TRBV19 combines with J gene TRBJ2-7; 11 nucleotides match TRBD1. Germline V gives CDR1 LNHDA, CDR2 SQIVND (reference sequence). This CDR3 spans 14 amino acids. V trimming: 5 bases; J trimming: 4 bases; junction bases outside the gene matches: 4. CDR3 sequence reads: CASSSDRGPYEQYF. Here the CDR3 DNA reads TGTGCCAGTAGTTCGGACAGGGGGCCTTACGAGCAGTACTTC.

The genes are TRBV28 and TRBJ2-1, with 8 bases identical to TRBD2. This CDR3 has 14 amino acids. J lost 7 bases, V lost 4 bases, and 6 bases had no gene match. Germline CDR1 and CDR2: MDHEN and SYDVKM. The CDR3 sequence is CASSSETSVNEQFF. CDR3 bases: TGTGCCAGCAGTTCTGAGACTAGCGTTAATGAGCAGTTCTTC. The complete variable domain, with remaining parts taken from reference TRBV28 and TRBJ2-1, reads DVKVTQSSRYLVKRTGEKVFLECVQDMDHENMFWYRQDPGLGLRLIYFSYDVKMKEKGDIPEGYSVSREKKERFSLILESASTNQTSMYLCASSSETSVNEQFFGPGTRLTVL.

The rearrangement joins TRBV6-2 or TRBV6-3 to TRBJ2-2; the D gene is possibly TRBD2 (6 bases). Germline loops: CDR1 MNHEY, CDR2 SVGEGT. Trimming removed 5 bases from V and 5 bases from J, with 18 bases in between. The CDR3 runs to 16 residues. Written as DNA, the CDR3 is TGTGCCAGCAGTGGAGGGACGCCCTTTTATACCGGGGAGCTGTTTTTT. Translated: CASSGGTPFYTGELFF.

The chain uses TRBV2 and TRBJ2-3; 7 bases are a match to TRBD1. Germline CDR1 is SNHLY and CDR2 is FYNNEI. The ends lost 8 bases at V and 2 bases at J; junction bases unmatched: 4. The CDR3 contains 13 residues. DNA for the CDR3: TGTGCCAGCTCGGGACAGTTCACAGATACGCAGTATTTT. Encoded protein: CASSGQFTDTQYF.

The chain is built from TRBV5-1 and TRBJ1-6; D remains unclear. The CDR3 contains 15 residues. The V and J ends lost 4 bases and 10 bases respectively, with 18 bases between them. From germline, CDR1 is SGHRS and CDR2 YFSETQ. This CDR3 reads CASSPEGGFLSPLHF. The CDR3 coding sequence is TGCGCCAGCAGCCCTGAGGGAGGGTTCTTATCACCCCTCCACTTT.

CDR3 in DNA: TGTGCCAGCAGCCAAGATGCCCGAGCGGCGTCGGGGAGTGAGCAGTTCTTC. It encodes CASSQDARAASGSEQFF. The gene calls are TRBV4-2 and TRBJ2-1, with D tentatively TRBD2 (5 bases). Germline CDR1 reads LGHNA; CDR2 reads YNFKEQ. V lost 0 bases, J lost 9 bases, and 21 bases lay in between. CDR3 length equals 17 residues.

The rearrangement links TRBV27 to TRBJ1-1; 10 bases fit TRBD1. Trimming cost V 6 bases and J 4 bases; bases outside gene matches: 5. Germline V CDR1 and CDR2: MNHEY, SMNVEV (reference sequence). This CDR3 is built from 14 residues. This CDR3 reads CASRPTGGGTEAFF. CDR3 DNA: TGTGCCAGCAGGCCGACAGGGGGCGGCACTGAAGCTTTCTTT.

The chain employs TRBV30 and TRBJ2-1, with D possibly being TRBD2 (5 bases). The CDR3 has 14 amino acids. Trimming pared 3 bases from V and 6 bases from J, leaving 15 bases between. The germline gives CDR1 GTSNPN, CDR2 SVGIG (reference sequence). CDR3: CAWRGAATINEQFF. CDR3 in DNA: TGTGCCTGGAGGGGAGCCGCGACCATCAATGAGCAGTTCTTC.

This sequence joins TRBV5-1 and TRBJ2-3; D may be TRBD2 (5 bases). The V gene lost 3 bases and the J gene lost 6 bases, with 17 bases spanning the gap. Germline V gene lookup returns CDR1 SGHRS and CDR2 YFSETQ. The CDR3 has 15 amino acids. CDR3 sequence (DNA): TGCGCCAGCAGCTCAGGACTGACGGCCGGGGATACGCAGTATTTT. Translated: CASSSGLTAGDTQYF. Full variable domain (rest looked up from reference TRBV5-1 and TRBJ2-3): KAGVTQTPRYLIKTRGQQVTLSCSPISGHRSVSWYQQTPGQGLQFLFEYFSETQRNKGNFPGRFSGRQFSNSRSEMNVSTLELGDSALYLCASSSGLTAGDTQYFGPGTRLTVL.

The chain is built from TRBV6-2 or TRBV6-3 and TRBJ2-1, with TRBD2 identical over 7 bases. J lost 9 bases, V lost 2 bases, and 10 bases had no gene match. The CDR3 loop spans 15 amino acids. Germline-derived CDR1 and CDR2 are MNHEY and SVGEGT. As DNA, the CDR3 is TGTGCCAGCAGTTACGGGCGGGGGTACGCTACTGAGCAGTTCTTC. Protein sequence: CASSYGRGYATEQFF.

This chain uses TRBV29-1 with TRBJ1-2; possibly TRBD1 for D (6 bases). Germline CDR1 is SQVTM and CDR2 is ANQGSEA. V was clipped by 4 bases and J by 4 bases, with 19 bases between them. This CDR3 is 15 amino acids long. For the CDR3, the DNA is TGCAGCGTTGTGTCGAGGGACACCGAAGTCTATGGCTACACCTTC. Its translation is CSVVSRDTEVYGYTF.

The rearrangement uses TRBV2 and TRBJ2-1; tentatively, D is TRBD2 (7 bases). The CDR3 has 15 amino acids. Per the germline V gene, CDR1 is SNHLY and CDR2 is FYNNEI. Trimming took off 6 bases at V and 5 bases at J, with 17 bases between the two ends. CDR3 protein: CASRPRGAPHNEQFF. The CDR3 DNA reads TGTGCCAGCAGGCCACGGGGGGCCCCCCACAATGAGCAGTTCTTC.

The chain joins TRBV10-3 to TRBJ1-5; 7 bases agree with TRBD1. Germline-derived CDR1 and CDR2 are ENHRY and SYGVKD. The CDR3 is made up of 17 amino acids. Unmatched junction bases numbered 11, after V lost 0 bases and J lost 6 bases. CDR3 nucleotide sequence: TGTGCCATCAGTGAGTCTCCCAAAACAGGGGATCCTCAGCCCCAGCATTTT. Translating it yields CAISESPKTGDPQPQHF.

This clone was seen a single time. This chain joins TRBV27 and TRBJ2-1; D is perhaps TRBD2 (5 bases). With 3 bases removed from V and 6 bases from J, the gap between germline ends came to 24 bases. Germline assignment: CDR1 MNHEY and CDR2 SMNVEV (reference sequence). The CDR3 consists of 18 residues. CDR3 in amino acids: CASSFRSTPTPSGNEQFF. In DNA form, the CDR3 reads TGTGCCAGCAGTTTTCGCTCCACCCCTACCCCCAGCGGCAATGAGCAGTTCTTC.

This CDR3 is CASSALAGGPSAGELFF. CDR3 in DNA: TGCGCCAGCAGCGCGTTAGCGGGGGGGCCGAGCGCCGGGGAGCTGTTTTTT. This chain links TRBV5-1 with TRBJ2-2; 11 nucleotides line up with TRBD2. This CDR3 is built from 17 residues. V was pared by 4 bases and J by 6 bases, with 11 bases of the junction left unmatched. Germline CDR1 SGHRS, CDR2 YFSETQ.

The CDR3 coding sequence is TGTGCCAGCTCACGGGGACAGGGGAATGAAAAACTGTTTTTT. This codes for CASSRGQGNEKLFF. The chain recombines TRBV18 with TRBJ1-4; 10 bases align to TRBD1. V shed 4 bases and J 5 bases; nucleotides not matched to a gene: 1. The CDR3 covers 14 residues. Germline-derived CDR1 and CDR2 are KGHSH and LQKENI.

This clone was counted a few times. The rearrangement joins TRBV2 to TRBJ1-2; 7 bases map to TRBD1. V trimming: 6 bases; J trimming: 6 bases; junction bases outside the gene matches: 10. Germline values: CDR1 SNHLY, CDR2 FYNNEI. The CDR3 covers 14 residues. CDR3 coding DNA: TGTGCCAGCAGGGCGGACAGGTATGAGAATGGCTACACCTTC. It encodes CASRADRYENGYTF.

The rearrangement links TRBV2 to TRBJ1-2; D may be TRBD1 (6 bases). The CDR3 covers 13 residues. Germline V gene data show CDR1 as SNHLY and CDR2 as FYNNEI. V gave up 8 bases and J gave up 6 bases, with 16 bases separating them. The CDR3 nucleotides are TGTGCCAGCCAAGGGGGGGGTCTGAATGGCTACACCTTC. Its translation is CASQGGGLNGYTF.

The rearrangement links TRBV7-9 to TRBJ1-3; D call uncertain. Trimming removed 6 bases from V and 0 bases from J, with 9 bases in between. The CDR3 extends over 14 amino acids. Per germline, CDR1 SEHNR and CDR2 FQNEAQ (reference sequence). The CDR3 nucleotides are TGTGCCAGCAGAAAAGGAGACTCTGGAAACACCATATATTTT. This gives the protein CASRKGDSGNTIYF.

The chain recombines TRBV2 with TRBJ1-6; D is unclear. V dropped 8 bases and J dropped 0 bases, with 14 bases sitting between them. Germline CDR1 reads SNHLY; CDR2 reads FYNNEI. The CDR3 is 16 residues long. The CDR3 is CASDESGRSYNSPLHF. The CDR3 DNA is TGTGCCAGCGATGAATCAGGTCGCTCCTATAATTCACCCCTCCACTTT.

This sequence joins TRBV28 and TRBJ1-5, with D unresolved. CDR3 size: 16 residues. The V and J ends lost 3 bases and 2 bases respectively, with 14 bases between them. Germline loops: CDR1 MDHEN, CDR2 SYDVKM. The CDR3 nucleotides are TGTGCCAGCAGTTTCTCCGGGAAGGGAGGCAATCAGCCCCAGCATTTT. Protein product: CASSFSGKGGNQPQHF.

This chain connects TRBV3-1 (or the pseudogene TRBV3-2) to TRBJ1-2; D remains unclear. From germline, CDR1 is LGHDT and CDR2 YNNKEL (reference sequence). V was trimmed by 1 base and J by 4 bases, leaving 4 bases between them. CDR3 length: 12 residues. The CDR3 protein is CASSQGAYGYTF. CDR3 DNA: TGTGCCAGCAGCCAAGGAGCCTATGGCTACACCTTC.